This T cell receptor (beta chain) originates from a study of OX40 agonist ivuxolimab in advanced cancers. With 2 bases removed from V and 0 bases from J, the gap between germline ends came to 13 bases. This CDR3 has 16 residues. The germline gives CDR1 GTSNPN, CDR2 SVGIG (reference sequence). Points from the study as a whole: Those patients achieving a partial response at 0.1-3.0 mg/kg showed among the lowest clonal expansion.

As for this clone: The target antigen is unknown.

Only in-frame clones appear in the TCRdb table, and some are missing; sequencing was by immunoSEQ multiplex PCR. This sample has about 15,000 clones, with 81% found just once. This clonotype originated in an adult with an advanced solid tumor such as melanoma, head and neck, liver or kidney cancer. This chain joins TRBV30 and TRBJ1-4, with no clear D. This specimen was CD4+ or CD8+ T cells sorted from blood, taken in a trial of the OX40 agonist ivuxolimab. In nucleotides, the CDR3 is TGTGCCTGGAGTATCAAGGGTCGGACAACTAATGAAAAACTGTTTTTT. Protein sequence: CAWSIKGRTTNEKLFF.